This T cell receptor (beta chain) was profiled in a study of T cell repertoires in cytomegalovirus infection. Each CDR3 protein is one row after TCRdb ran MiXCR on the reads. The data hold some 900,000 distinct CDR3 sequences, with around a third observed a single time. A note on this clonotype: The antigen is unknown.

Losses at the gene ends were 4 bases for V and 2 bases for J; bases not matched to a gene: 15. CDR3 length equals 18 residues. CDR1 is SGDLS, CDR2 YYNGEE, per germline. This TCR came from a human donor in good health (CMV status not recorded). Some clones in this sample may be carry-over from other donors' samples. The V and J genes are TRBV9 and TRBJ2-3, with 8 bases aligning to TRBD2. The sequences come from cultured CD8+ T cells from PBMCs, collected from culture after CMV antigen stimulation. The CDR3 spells CASSMGLGLGGPTDTQYF. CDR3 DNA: TGTGCCAGCAGCATGGGACTAGGCCTGGGGGGGCCCACAGATACGCAGTATTTT.